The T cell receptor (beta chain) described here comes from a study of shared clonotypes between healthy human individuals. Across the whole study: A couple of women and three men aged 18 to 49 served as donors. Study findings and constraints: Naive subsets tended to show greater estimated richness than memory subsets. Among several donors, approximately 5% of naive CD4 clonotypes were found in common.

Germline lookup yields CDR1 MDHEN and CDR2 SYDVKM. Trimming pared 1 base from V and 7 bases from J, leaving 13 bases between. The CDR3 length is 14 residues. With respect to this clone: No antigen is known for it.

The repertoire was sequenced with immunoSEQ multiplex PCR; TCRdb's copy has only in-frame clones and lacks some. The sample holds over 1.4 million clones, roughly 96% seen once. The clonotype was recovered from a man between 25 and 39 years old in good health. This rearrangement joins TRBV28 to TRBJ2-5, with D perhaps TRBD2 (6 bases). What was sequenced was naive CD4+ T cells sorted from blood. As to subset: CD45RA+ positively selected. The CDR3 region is CASSLSGVLGTQYF. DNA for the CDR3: TGTGCCAGCAGTTTATCGGGGGTTCTTGGGACCCAGTACTTC.